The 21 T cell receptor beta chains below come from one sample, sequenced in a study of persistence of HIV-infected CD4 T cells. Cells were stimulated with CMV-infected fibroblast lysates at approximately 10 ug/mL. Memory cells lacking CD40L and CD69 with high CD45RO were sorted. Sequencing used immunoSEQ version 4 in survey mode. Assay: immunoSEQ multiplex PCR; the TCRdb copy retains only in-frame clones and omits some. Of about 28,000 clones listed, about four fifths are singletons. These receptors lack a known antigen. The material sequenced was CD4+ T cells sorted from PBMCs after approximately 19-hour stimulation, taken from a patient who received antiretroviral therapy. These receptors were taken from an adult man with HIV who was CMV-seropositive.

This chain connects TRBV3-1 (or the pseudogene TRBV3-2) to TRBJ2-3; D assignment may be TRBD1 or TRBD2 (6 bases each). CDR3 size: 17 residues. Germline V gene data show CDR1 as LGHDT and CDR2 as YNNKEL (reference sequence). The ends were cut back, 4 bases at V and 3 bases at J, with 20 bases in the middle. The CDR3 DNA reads TGTGCCAGCAGCCCAGCTTCCCGGGAGACAGGAACAGATACGCAGTATTTT. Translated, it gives CASSPASRETGTDTQYF.

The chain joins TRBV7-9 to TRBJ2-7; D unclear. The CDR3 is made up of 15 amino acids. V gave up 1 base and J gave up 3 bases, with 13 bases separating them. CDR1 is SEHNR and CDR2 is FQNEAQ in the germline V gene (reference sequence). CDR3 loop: CASSLDPITVYEQYF. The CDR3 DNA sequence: TGTGCCAGCAGCTTAGACCCTATCACGGTCTACGAGCAGTACTTC.

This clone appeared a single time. DNA for the CDR3: TGTGCCAGTAGTACTCGGACAGGGGGTGCCGGGGAGCTGTTTTTT. Its protein product is CASSTRTGGAGELFF. The rearrangement joins TRBV19 to TRBJ2-2, with 10 bases fitting TRBD1. The V gene's germline CDR1 is LNHDA and CDR2 SQIVND (reference sequence). V lost 4 bases to trimming and J lost 6 bases; unmatched junction nucleotides: 5. CDR3 size: 15 residues.

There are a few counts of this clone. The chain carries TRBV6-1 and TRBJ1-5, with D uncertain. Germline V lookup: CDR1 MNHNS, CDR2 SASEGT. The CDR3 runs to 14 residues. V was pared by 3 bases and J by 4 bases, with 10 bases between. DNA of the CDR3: TGTGCCAGCAGTGACAGTCAGCATAATCAGCCCCAGCATTTT. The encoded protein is CASSDSQHNQPQHF.

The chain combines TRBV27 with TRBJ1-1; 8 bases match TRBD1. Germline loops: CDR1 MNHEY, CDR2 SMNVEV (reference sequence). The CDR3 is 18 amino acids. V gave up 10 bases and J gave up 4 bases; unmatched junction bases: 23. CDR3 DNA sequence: TGTGCCACCTCCACCTTTCCCCGGCCGGGACAGGTGTCCACTGAAGCTTTCTTT. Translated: CATSTFPRPGQVSTEAFF.

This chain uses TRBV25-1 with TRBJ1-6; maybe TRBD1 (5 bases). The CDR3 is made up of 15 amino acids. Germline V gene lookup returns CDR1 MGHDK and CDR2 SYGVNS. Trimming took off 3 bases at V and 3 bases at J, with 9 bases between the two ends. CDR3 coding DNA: TGTGCCAGCAGTGATACGCAGGGCTATAATTCACCCCTCCACTTT. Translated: CASSDTQGYNSPLHF.

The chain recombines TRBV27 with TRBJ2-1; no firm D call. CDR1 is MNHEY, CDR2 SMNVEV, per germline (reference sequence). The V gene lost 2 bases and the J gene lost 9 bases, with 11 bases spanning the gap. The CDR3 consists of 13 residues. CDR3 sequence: CASSLMGITEQFF. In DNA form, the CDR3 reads TGTGCCAGCAGTTTAATGGGTATCACTGAGCAGTTCTTC.

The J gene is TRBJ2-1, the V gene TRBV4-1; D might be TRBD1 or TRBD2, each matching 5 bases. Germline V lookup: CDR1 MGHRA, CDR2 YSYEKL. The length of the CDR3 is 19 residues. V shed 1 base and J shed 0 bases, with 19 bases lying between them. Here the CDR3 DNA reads TGCGCCAGCAGCCAAGGAGTACCGGGACCTGCCCTCTCCTACAATGAGCAGTTCTTC. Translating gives CASSQGVPGPALSYNEQFF.

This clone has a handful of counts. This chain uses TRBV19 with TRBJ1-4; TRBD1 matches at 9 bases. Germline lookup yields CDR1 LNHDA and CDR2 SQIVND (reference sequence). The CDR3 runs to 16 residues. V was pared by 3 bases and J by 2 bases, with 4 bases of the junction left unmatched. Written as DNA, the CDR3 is TGTGCCAGTAGTATTTACAGGGGGCTGACTAATGAAAAACTGTTTTTT. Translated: CASSIYRGLTNEKLFF.

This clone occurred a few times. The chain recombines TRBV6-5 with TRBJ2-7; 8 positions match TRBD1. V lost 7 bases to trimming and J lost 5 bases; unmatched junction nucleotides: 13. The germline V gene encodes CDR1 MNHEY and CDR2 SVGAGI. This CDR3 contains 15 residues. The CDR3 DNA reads TGTGCCAGCACCCCGACCGGGACAGGTTATCACGAGCAGTACTTC. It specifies CASTPTGTGYHEQYF.

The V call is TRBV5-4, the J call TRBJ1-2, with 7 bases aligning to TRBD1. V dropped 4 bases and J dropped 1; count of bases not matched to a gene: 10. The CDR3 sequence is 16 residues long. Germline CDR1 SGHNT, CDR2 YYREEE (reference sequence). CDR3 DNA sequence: TGTGCCAGCAGCCGGAATCCGGGACAGAGTAACTATGGCTACACCTTC. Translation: CASSRNPGQSNYGYTF. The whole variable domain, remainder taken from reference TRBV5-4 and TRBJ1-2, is ETGVTQSPTHLIKTRGQQVTLRCSSQSGHNTVSWYQQALGQGPQFIFQYYREEENGRGNFPPRFSGLQFPNYSSELNVNALELDDSALYLCASSRNPGQSNYGYTFGSGTRLTVV.

The DNA of the CDR3 is TGCGCCAGCACCAAAAATTCCGGGACATCGAACTATGGCTACACCTTC. Translating gives CASTKNSGTSNYGYTF. The rearrangement links TRBV4-1 to TRBJ1-2; possible D gene TRBD1, 6 bases. Germline CDR1 MGHRA, CDR2 YSYEKL. The CDR3 totals 16 residues. V lost 7 bases, J lost 2 bases, and 20 bases lay in between.

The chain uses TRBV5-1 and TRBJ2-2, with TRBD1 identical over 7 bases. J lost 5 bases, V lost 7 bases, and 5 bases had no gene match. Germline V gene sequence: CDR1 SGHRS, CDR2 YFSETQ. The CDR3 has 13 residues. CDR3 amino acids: CASYPQGTGELFF. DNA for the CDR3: TGCGCCAGCTACCCACAGGGGACCGGGGAGCTGTTTTTT.

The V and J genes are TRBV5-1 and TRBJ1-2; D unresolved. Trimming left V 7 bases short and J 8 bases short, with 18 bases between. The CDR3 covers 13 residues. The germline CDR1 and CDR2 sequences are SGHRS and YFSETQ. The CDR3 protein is CASGSDQPMGYTF. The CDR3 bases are TGCGCCAGCGGGTCGGATCAACCTATGGGCTACACCTTC. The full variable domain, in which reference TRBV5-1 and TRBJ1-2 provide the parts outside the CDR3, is KAGVTQTPRYLIKTRGQQVTLSCSPISGHRSVSWYQQTPGQGLQFLFEYFSETQRNKGNFPGRFSGRQFSNSRSEMNVSTLELGDSALYLCASGSDQPMGYTFGSGTRLTVV.

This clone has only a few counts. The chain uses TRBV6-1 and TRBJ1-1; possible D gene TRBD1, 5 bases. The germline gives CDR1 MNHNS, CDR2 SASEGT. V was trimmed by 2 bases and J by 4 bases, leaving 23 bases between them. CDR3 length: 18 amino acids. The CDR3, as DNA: TGTGCCAGCAGTGAAAACATCGAGGCAGGGAGAGGAATCACTGAAGCTTTCTTT. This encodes CASSENIEAGRGITEAFF.

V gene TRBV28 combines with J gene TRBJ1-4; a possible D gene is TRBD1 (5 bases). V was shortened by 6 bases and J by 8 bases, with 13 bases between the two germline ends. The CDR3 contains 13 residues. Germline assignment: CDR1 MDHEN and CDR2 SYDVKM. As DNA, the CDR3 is TGTGCCAGCAGAAACCCAGGGAACGAAAAACTGTTTTTT. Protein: CASRNPGNEKLFF. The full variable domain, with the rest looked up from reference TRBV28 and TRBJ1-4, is DVKVTQSSRYLVKRTGEKVFLECVQDMDHENMFWYRQDPGLGLRLIYFSYDVKMKEKGDIPEGYSVSREKKERFSLILESASTNQTSMYLCASRNPGNEKLFFGSGTQLSVL.

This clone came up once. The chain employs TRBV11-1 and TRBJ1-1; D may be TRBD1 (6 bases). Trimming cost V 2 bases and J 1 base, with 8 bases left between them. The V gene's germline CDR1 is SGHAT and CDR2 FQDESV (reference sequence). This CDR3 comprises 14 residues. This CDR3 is CASSLRGRNTEAFF. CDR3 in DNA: TGTGCCAGCAGCTTAAGGGGGAGGAACACTGAAGCTTTCTTT.

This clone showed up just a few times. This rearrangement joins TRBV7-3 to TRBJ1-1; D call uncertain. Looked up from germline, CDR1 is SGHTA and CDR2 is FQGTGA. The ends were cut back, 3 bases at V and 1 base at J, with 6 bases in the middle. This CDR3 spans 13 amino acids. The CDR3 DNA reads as TGTGCCAGCAGCTTGGATCGGAACACTGAAGCTTTCTTT. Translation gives CASSLDRNTEAFF. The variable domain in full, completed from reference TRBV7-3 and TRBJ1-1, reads GAGVSQTPSNKVTEKGKYVELRCDPISGHTALYWYRQSLGQGPEFLIYFQGTGAADDSGLPNDRFFAVRPEGSVSTLKIQRTERGDSAVYLCASSLDRNTEAFFGQGTRLTVV.

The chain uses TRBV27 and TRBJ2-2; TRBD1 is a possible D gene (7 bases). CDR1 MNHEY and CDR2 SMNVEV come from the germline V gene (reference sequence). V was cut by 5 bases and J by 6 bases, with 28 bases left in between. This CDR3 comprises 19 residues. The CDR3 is CASSPPSRGANTYPGELFF. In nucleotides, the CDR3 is TGTGCCAGCAGTCCGCCATCCAGGGGGGCCAACACTTACCCCGGGGAGCTGTTTTTT.

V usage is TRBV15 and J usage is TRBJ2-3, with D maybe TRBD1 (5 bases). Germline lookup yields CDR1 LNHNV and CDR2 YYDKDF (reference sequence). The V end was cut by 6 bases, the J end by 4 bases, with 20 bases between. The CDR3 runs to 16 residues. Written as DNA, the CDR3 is TGTGCCACCAGTCAGCTCCAGGGCAATAAGGCAGATACGCAGTATTTT. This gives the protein CATSQLQGNKADTQYF.

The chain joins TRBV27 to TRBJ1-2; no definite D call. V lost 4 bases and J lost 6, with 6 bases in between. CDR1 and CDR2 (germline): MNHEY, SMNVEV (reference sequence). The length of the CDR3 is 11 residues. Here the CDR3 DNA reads TGTGCCAGCAGTTCCGGACATGGCTACACCTTC. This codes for CASSSGHGYTF.